This T cell receptor (beta chain) was captured in a study of identifying expanded T cells in peripheral blood. Study results and caveats: Clone count variance between roughly two-week samples rose with total template count.

Some clones are missing from TCRdb's copy, which holds only in-frame ones; the method was immunoSEQ multiplex PCR. The sample holds some 100,000 clones, 80% to 90% seen once. On this clone itself: Its antigen is as yet unknown.

Germline V gene lookup returns CDR1 MNHEY and CDR2 SMNVEV (reference sequence). The ends were cut back, 4 bases at V and 2 bases at J, with 14 bases in the middle. The length of the CDR3 is 15 residues. Material: blood. The clonotype comes from a person aged 18 to 70 in good health. The chain has TRBV27 and TRBJ1-1; D perhaps matches TRBD1 (6 bases). The CDR3 spells CASSSRPGGNTEAFF. CDR3 DNA: TGTGCCAGCAGTTCACGCCCCGGGGGCAACACTGAAGCTTTCTTT.